These 29 T cell receptor beta chains share one sample of origin, sequenced in a study of PD-1 blockade in mismatch repair-deficient tumors. Method: immunoSEQ multiplex PCR; TCRdb's copy keeps in-frame clones and lacks some. Found here are under 20,000 clones, approximately 80% of them singletons; the top ten hold 1.4% to 1.5%. Sequences were derived from PBMCs, sampled 52 weeks after starting pembrolizumab. These receptor sequences come from an adult with mismatch repair-deficient cancer.

This chain uses TRBV28 with TRBJ1-3; D gene uncertain. Trimming left V 7 bases short and J 8 bases short, with 15 bases between. This CDR3 is 13 amino acids long. The germline gives CDR1 MDHEN, CDR2 SYDVKM. CDR3 sequence: CASKAANGDTIYF. DNA for the CDR3: TGTGCCAGCAAAGCGGCAAATGGGGACACCATATATTTT.

This clone was observed a handful of times. J is TRBJ2-5 and V is TRBV6-6; 9 nucleotides align to TRBD2. The CDR3 length is 16 residues. Germline CDR1 is MNHNY and CDR2 is SVGAGI (reference sequence). V trimming: 6 bases; J trimming: 2 bases; junction bases outside the gene matches: 10. In nucleotides, the CDR3 is TGTGCCAGCAGCCTCGCTTCGACTAGCGGACAAGAGACCCAGTACTTC. Amino acid sequence: CASSLASTSGQETQYF.

This chain links TRBV29-1 with TRBJ2-7, with D possibly being TRBD1 (6 bases). Trimming removed 5 bases from V and 0 bases from J, with 14 bases in between. This CDR3 contains 14 residues. Germline CDR1 is SQVTM and CDR2 is ANQGSEA. The CDR3: CSVSQRGSSYEQYF. The CDR3 region has the DNA TGCAGCGTTTCCCAGAGGGGGAGCTCCTACGAGCAGTACTTC.

This rearrangement joins TRBV2 to TRBJ1-5; a weak D match, TRBD1 (6 bases). Between the trimmed V and J ends, which lost 11 bases and 4 bases, there was a span of 15 bases. The CDR3 sequence is 13 residues long. CDR1 is SNHLY, CDR2 FYNNEI, per germline. CDR3 DNA sequence: TGTGCCGTTAGACAGGTATCGAATCAGCCCCAGCATTTT. This codes for CAVRQVSNQPQHF.

This chain links TRBV27 with TRBJ1-1; tentative D call: TRBD1 (6 bases). This CDR3 region has 16 residues. V was clipped by 5 bases and J by 1 base, with 17 bases between them. From germline, CDR1 is MNHEY and CDR2 SMNVEV (reference sequence). For the CDR3, the DNA is TGTGCCAGCAGTCCGCTGGACAGCCCATGGAACACTGAAGCTTTCTTT. As protein: CASSPLDSPWNTEAFF.

The rearrangement joins TRBV4-1 to TRBJ2-5, with D maybe TRBD1 (5 bases). Looked up from germline, CDR1 is MGHRA and CDR2 is YSYEKL. Trimming took off 1 base at V and 2 bases at J, with 8 bases between the two ends. CDR3 size: 14 residues. Here the CDR3 DNA reads TGCGCCAGCAGCCAAGCAGACAGACAAGAGACCCAGTACTTC. This encodes CASSQADRQETQYF.

The J gene is TRBJ2-1, the V gene TRBV7-9; TRBD2 matches at 11 bases. Germline values: CDR1 SEHNR, CDR2 FQNEAQ (reference sequence). Germline trimming cut 5 bases from V and 4 bases from J; bases unmatched to any gene: 4. The CDR3 is made up of 15 amino acids. The CDR3 DNA is TGTGCCAGCAGCCGGACTAGCGGGCTTTACAATGAGCAGTTCTTC. Its protein is CASSRTSGLYNEQFF.

This clone is medium-sized. The V and J genes are TRBV6-1 and TRBJ1-5; D gene unclear. Trimming pared 2 bases from V and 4 bases from J, leaving 6 bases between. The CDR3 spans 13 residues. CDR1 MNHNS and CDR2 SASEGT come from the germline V gene. The CDR3 sequence is CASSETHNQPQHF. The DNA for the CDR3 is TGTGCCAGCAGTGAAACACATAATCAGCCCCAGCATTTT.

The table lists this clone with a count of one. This chain links TRBV19 with TRBJ2-5; 8 bases match TRBD2. The V segment lost 7 bases and the J segment 5 bases; nucleotides outside the gene matches: 6. Germline CDR1 and CDR2: LNHDA and SQIVND (reference sequence). This CDR3 has 13 residues. CDR3 sequence reads: CASNRAGAETQYF. The CDR3 DNA reads as TGTGCCAGTAATCGAGCGGGGGCGGAGACCCAGTACTTC.

This chain joins TRBV6-5 and TRBJ2-1, with a tentative D call TRBD1 (6 bases). In germline, CDR1 is MNHEY, CDR2 SVGAGI. Trimming pared 7 bases from V and 0 bases from J, leaving 13 bases between. CDR3 length: 15 amino acids. CDR3 in amino acids: CASNLDSSSYNEQFF. CDR3 nucleotides: TGTGCCAGCAACCTGGACAGTAGCTCCTACAATGAGCAGTTCTTC.

CDR3 DNA sequence: TGTGCCAGCAGCTTCACTAGCGCGGACTACGAGCAGTACTTC. Translating gives CASSFTSADYEQYF. This rearrangement joins TRBV7-8 to TRBJ2-7, with TRBD2 matching over 7 bases. Germline lookup yields CDR1 SGHVS and CDR2 FQNEAQ. The CDR3 covers 14 residues. Trimming removed 3 bases from V and 3 bases from J; junction bases left unmatched: 5.

The rearrangement uses TRBV6-4 and TRBJ2-2, with 7 bases fitting TRBD2. The CDR3 totals 15 residues. J lost 7 bases, V lost 0 bases, and 5 bases had no gene match. Germline CDR1 is MRHNA and CDR2 is SNTAGT. The CDR3 DNA reads as TGTGCCAGCAGTGACTCGAGGGAGGGCATCGGGGAGCTGTTTTTT. Amino acid sequence: CASSDSREGIGELFF.

V usage is TRBV27 and J usage is TRBJ1-4; the D gene is possibly TRBD1 (6 bases). Germline loops: CDR1 MNHEY, CDR2 SMNVEV (reference sequence). CDR3 length: 15 residues. Trimming took off 4 bases at V and 7 bases at J, with 16 bases between the two ends. CDR3 nucleotide sequence: TGTGCCAGCAGTTCCCAGGGGCGAGCCCCTGAAAAACTGTTTTTT. Its translation: CASSSQGRAPEKLFF. The whole variable domain, remainder taken from reference TRBV27 and TRBJ1-4, is EAQVTQNPRYLITVTGKKLTVTCSQNMNHEYMSWYRQDPGLGLRQIYYSMNVEVTDKGDVPEGYKVSRKEKRNFPLILESPSPNQTSLYFCASSSQGRAPEKLFFGSGTQLSVL.

The sample holds one count of this clone. This chain joins TRBV27 and TRBJ2-1, with TRBD1 matching 8 bases. The V and J ends lost 6 bases and 9 bases, in that order; junction bases with no gene match: 13. The CDR3 is 15 amino acids. Per the germline V gene, CDR1 is MNHEY and CDR2 is SMNVEV (reference sequence). In DNA form, the CDR3 reads TGTGCCAGCAGCCCCTCAGGACAGGGAAGAAGTGAGCAGTTCTTC. As protein: CASSPSGQGRSEQFF.

The chain links TRBV29-1 to TRBJ1-2; a weak D match, TRBD1 (5 bases). V gave up 7 bases and J gave up 2 bases, with 11 bases separating them. The CDR3 is 12 amino acids. Germline V gene sequence: CDR1 SQVTM, CDR2 ANQGSEA. The CDR3, as DNA: TGCAGCGCAAAGGACACAAACTATGGCTACACCTTC. Its protein product is CSAKDTNYGYTF.

The genes are TRBV19 and TRBJ1-2, with a tentative D call TRBD1 (6 bases). CDR3 size: 14 residues. Deletions cut 4 bases from V and 6 bases from J, with 15 bases between. CDR1 is LNHDA, CDR2 SQIVND, per germline (reference sequence). The CDR3 loop reads CASSTGINRDGYTF. The CDR3 nucleotides are TGTGCCAGTAGTACGGGAATCAACAGGGATGGCTACACCTTC.

This chain connects TRBV14 to TRBJ2-1, with TRBD2 identical over 7 bases. This CDR3 comprises 15 residues. The V segment lost 4 bases and the J segment 5 bases; nucleotides outside the gene matches: 8. Germline loops: CDR1 SGHDN, CDR2 FVKESK. CDR3 in amino acids: CASSPLALGDNEQFF. Here the CDR3 DNA reads TGTGCCAGCAGCCCACTAGCGTTGGGGGACAATGAGCAGTTCTTC.

This chain links TRBV4-1 with TRBJ1-1; a weak D match, TRBD1 (5 bases). V shed 0 bases and J shed 6 bases, with 20 bases lying between them. The CDR3 length is 17 residues. CDR1 is MGHRA, CDR2 YSYEKL, per germline. The CDR3 region is CASSQDIRQGVAPEAFF. DNA for the CDR3: TGCGCCAGCAGCCAAGATATCAGGCAGGGCGTTGCCCCTGAAGCTTTCTTT.

The V and J genes are TRBV2 and TRBJ1-1; the D is unclear. CDR3 size: 12 residues. The germline CDR1 and CDR2 sequences are SNHLY and FYNNEI. Trimming cost V 6 bases and J 3 bases, with 8 bases left between them. The DNA of the CDR3 is TGTGCCAGCAGCAGGTTGCACACTGAAGCTTTCTTT. Translation: CASSRLHTEAFF.

V gene TRBV30 combines with J gene TRBJ2-5; the match to TRBD2 covers 11 bases. Germline V gives CDR1 GTSNPN, CDR2 SVGIG (reference sequence). This CDR3 contains 14 residues. Trimming removed 3 bases from V and 1 base from J; junction bases left unmatched: 1. The CDR3 nucleotides read TGTGCCTGGAGGGGACTAGCGGCCCAAGAGACCCAGTACTTC. Its translation is CAWRGLAAQETQYF. Looking up the rest from reference TRBV30 and TRBJ2-5 gives the full variable domain: SQTIHQWPATLVQPVGSPLSLECTVEGTSNPNLYWYRQAAGRGLQLLFYSVGIGQISSEVPQNLSASRPQDRQFILSSKKLLLSDSGFYLCAWRGLAAQETQYFGPGTRLLVL.

This clone was found once. The V and J genes are TRBV5-1 and TRBJ2-5, with TRBD2 matching over 8 bases. The CDR3 contains 16 residues. Unmatched junction bases numbered 5, after V lost 1 base and J lost 0 bases. Germline lookup yields CDR1 SGHRS and CDR2 YFSETQ. The CDR3 sequence is CASSLMASGYQETQYF. For the CDR3, the DNA is TGCGCCAGCAGCTTGATGGCTAGCGGGTACCAAGAGACCCAGTACTTC.

This chain uses TRBV4-1 with TRBJ2-7; 11 bases line up with TRBD2. Germline V gene data show CDR1 as MGHRA and CDR2 as YSYEKL. The CDR3 covers 15 residues. V shed 4 bases and J 2 bases; nucleotides not matched to a gene: 4. The CDR3 here is CASSLETSGTYEQYF. CDR3 coding DNA: TGCGCCAGCAGCCTAGAGACTAGCGGGACCTACGAGCAGTACTTC.

The chain carries TRBV5-1 and TRBJ2-1; D possibly corresponds to TRBD2 (6 bases). Trimming removed 0 bases at V and 1 base at J, with 8 bases between. The CDR3 is made up of 15 amino acids. CDR1 and CDR2 from the germline V gene are SGHRS and YFSETQ. The CDR3 here is CASSLDGRSYNEQFF. CDR3 nucleotide sequence: TGCGCCAGCAGCTTGGATGGGAGGTCCTACAATGAGCAGTTCTTC. Full variable domain (rest looked up from reference TRBV5-1 and TRBJ2-1): KAGVTQTPRYLIKTRGQQVTLSCSPISGHRSVSWYQQTPGQGLQFLFEYFSETQRNKGNFPGRFSGRQFSNSRSEMNVSTLELGDSALYLCASSLDGRSYNEQFFGPGTRLTVL.

V gene TRBV5-1 combines with J gene TRBJ2-4; 10 nucleotides align to TRBD2. Germline V gives CDR1 SGHRS, CDR2 YFSETQ. The CDR3 has 16 amino acids. The J segment lost 6 bases and the V segment lost 0 bases, leaving 6 bases of the junction unmatched. The CDR3 nucleotides read TGCGCCAGCAGCTTGGGGACTAGCGGTGGCGGAAACATTCAGTACTTC. Its protein is CASSLGTSGGGNIQYF.

The rearrangement links TRBV27 to TRBJ2-5, with 7 positions matching TRBD1. Trimming took 5 bases from V and 3 from J; bases not matched to a gene: 6. The CDR3 totals 14 residues. The germline V gene encodes CDR1 MNHEY and CDR2 SMNVEV (reference sequence). This CDR3 is CASSPHDREETQYF. CDR3 DNA sequence: TGTGCCAGCAGTCCCCACGACAGGGAAGAGACCCAGTACTTC.

J is TRBJ2-1 and V is TRBV6-5; 9 bases fit TRBD1. The CDR3 totals 15 residues. V was clipped by 6 bases and J by 3 bases; unmatched bases: 6. Germline V gene data show CDR1 as MNHEY and CDR2 as SVGAGI. The CDR3 sequence is CASRSGQGVYNEQFF. The CDR3 coding sequence is TGTGCCAGCAGGTCGGGACAGGGAGTCTACAATGAGCAGTTCTTC.

V and J are TRBV7-3 and TRBJ2-1, with D perhaps TRBD2 (6 bases). This CDR3 comprises 16 residues. The V end lost 5 bases, the J end lost 0 bases, and 14 bases lay between the germline ends. Germline V gives CDR1 SGHTA, CDR2 FQGTGA. The CDR3 nucleotides are TGTGCCAGCAGCCTTCCGGGACTTGACTCCTACAATGAGCAGTTCTTC. It translates to CASSLPGLDSYNEQFF. Combining the CDR3 with reference TRBV7-3 and TRBJ2-1 gives the whole variable domain GAGVSQTPSNKVTEKGKYVELRCDPISGHTALYWYRQSLGQGPEFLIYFQGTGAADDSGLPNDRFFAVRPEGSVSTLKIQRTERGDSAVYLCASSLPGLDSYNEQFFGPGTRLTVL.

The chain employs TRBV10-3 and TRBJ2-7; 9 bases line up with TRBD2. The CDR3 is made up of 13 amino acids. V trimming: 10 bases; J trimming: 2 bases; junction bases outside the gene matches: 6. Germline V CDR1 and CDR2: ENHRY, SYGVKD. The chain's CDR3 is CATREREAYEQYF. In DNA, the CDR3 is TGTGCCACCAGGGAGCGGGAGGCCTACGAGCAGTACTTC.

The rearrangement joins TRBV5-5 to TRBJ1-2; 7 bases agree with TRBD1. Per germline, CDR1 SGHKS and CDR2 YYEKEE (reference sequence). After removal of 1 base from V and 8 bases from J, the junction contained 5 bases not matched to a gene. The CDR3 contains 13 residues. The CDR3 is CASSLTGEMGYTF. The DNA of the CDR3 is TGTGCCAGCAGCTTGACAGGGGAGATGGGCTACACCTTC.